The 20 T cell receptor beta chains listed next were all sequenced from one sample in a study of blood T cell repertoires in COVID-19. The protocol was immunoSEQ multiplex PCR, while the TCRdb copy is restricted to in-frame clones and leaves out a portion. The sample lists under 80,000 clones, approximately 86% occurring once. Specimen: peripheral blood. The source is a human donor in a cohort sampled during active COVID-19.

The rearrangement uses TRBV3-1 (or the pseudogene TRBV3-2) and TRBJ1-5, with 7 bases matching TRBD1. This CDR3 is built from 14 residues. Germline loops: CDR1 LGHDT, CDR2 YNNKEL (reference sequence). The V and J ends lost 4 bases and 6 bases, in that order; junction bases with no gene match: 6. CDR3 nucleotide sequence: TGTGCCAGCAGCCGGGACAGTTCCTTTCAGCCCCAGCATTTT. As protein: CASSRDSSFQPQHF.

The CDR3 bases are TGTGCCAGCAGCGGGAGAGTTGAGGATGAGCAGTTCTTC. Translation gives CASSGRVEDEQFF. The rearrangement uses TRBV7-8 and TRBJ2-1, with D possibly being TRBD2 (5 bases). The length of the CDR3 is 13 residues. Germline CDR1 SGHVS, CDR2 FQNEAQ. With 5 bases removed from V and 8 bases from J, the gap between germline ends came to 13 bases.

CDR3 bases: TGTGCCAGCAATCGGGACAGGGAAGAGACCCAGTACTTC. This gives the protein CASNRDREETQYF. V usage is TRBV2 and J usage is TRBJ2-5; 9 bases match TRBD1. Germline values: CDR1 SNHLY, CDR2 FYNNEI. CDR3 length: 13 amino acids. Unmatched junction bases numbered 3, after V lost 7 bases and J lost 3 bases.

The J gene is TRBJ2-1, the V gene TRBV7-2; D might be TRBD2 (5 bases). From germline, CDR1 is SGHTA and CDR2 FQGNSA. The CDR3 sequence is 14 residues long. V shed 1 base and J shed 10 bases, with 14 bases lying between them. CDR3: CASSLGGLTMEQFF. The DNA for the CDR3 is TGTGCCAGCAGCTTAGGAGGGCTAACAATGGAGCAGTTCTTC.

The rearrangement joins TRBV11-2 to TRBJ1-1; D remains ambiguous. Trimming left V 5 bases short and J 11 bases short, with 18 bases between. Per the germline V gene, CDR1 is SGHAT and CDR2 is FQNNGV. The CDR3 loop spans 13 amino acids. The CDR3 is CASSQLEGGYAFF. DNA for the CDR3: TGTGCCAGCAGCCAATTGGAGGGAGGGTATGCTTTCTTT.

The chain uses TRBV7-2 and TRBJ2-1, with TRBD2 matching 8 bases. Germline V gene data show CDR1 as SGHTA and CDR2 as FQGNSA. The ends lost 4 bases at V and 2 bases at J; junction bases unmatched: 13. The CDR3 has 18 amino acids. Here the CDR3 DNA reads TGTGCCAGCAGCTCCTGGACAGCGGGAGTAAGGACCTACAATGAGCAGTTCTTC. It translates to CASSSWTAGVRTYNEQFF.

The chain uses TRBV6-5 and TRBJ2-7, with 8 bases lining up with TRBD1. The CDR3 has 15 residues. With V trimmed by 6 bases and J by 4 bases, 11 bases remained unmatched. Germline V gene lookup returns CDR1 MNHEY and CDR2 SVGAGI. The CDR3 region is CASRPPTGVQYEQYF. The CDR3 DNA is TGTGCCAGCAGACCCCCGACAGGGGTTCAATACGAGCAGTACTTC.

The chain combines TRBV11-2 with TRBJ2-5, with D tentatively TRBD2 (7 bases). The CDR3 is 14 residues long. V dropped 7 bases and J dropped 5 bases, with 17 bases sitting between them. Germline V lookup: CDR1 SGHAT, CDR2 FQNNGV. The CDR3 DNA reads as TGTGCCAGCACCCGGGGGGCAGGGGTGGAGACCCAGTACTTC. Amino acid sequence: CASTRGAGVETQYF. Supplemented by reference TRBV11-2 and TRBJ2-5, the full variable domain reads EAGVAQSPRYKIIEKRQSVAFWCNPISGHATLYWYQQILGQGPKLLIQFQNNGVVDDSQLPKDRFSAERLKGVDSTLKIQPAKLEDSAVYLCASTRGAGVETQYFGPGTRLLVL.

The chain is built from TRBV28 and TRBJ1-1; no definite D call. Germline V gene sequence: CDR1 MDHEN, CDR2 SYDVKM. The CDR3 has 17 residues. The V end was cut by 5 bases, the J end by 4 bases, with 23 bases between. The CDR3 is CASSRFSSVARGTEAFF. CDR3 nucleotide sequence: TGTGCCAGCAGTCGATTTAGTTCTGTGGCCCGGGGCACTGAAGCTTTCTTT.

This clone was recorded only once. V gene TRBV28 combines with J gene TRBJ2-3; tentative D call: TRBD2 (5 bases). This CDR3 is built from 12 residues. In germline, CDR1 is MDHEN, CDR2 SYDVKM. The V gene lost 5 bases and the J gene lost 6 bases, with 9 bases spanning the gap. The CDR3 sequence: CASSRVADTQYF. In DNA, the CDR3 is TGTGCCAGCAGTCGGGTAGCGGATACGCAGTATTTT.

The chain has TRBV4-1 and TRBJ2-7; no clear D. Germline V gives CDR1 MGHRA, CDR2 YSYEKL. Trimming stripped 1 base from V and 0 bases from J, with 10 bases between. The CDR3 is 15 residues long. DNA of the CDR3: TGCGCCAGCAGCCAAGTACATACCCCCTCCTACGAGCAGTACTTC. It is translated as CASSQVHTPSYEQYF.

The rearrangement links TRBV7-6 to TRBJ2-7, with a possible D match to TRBD2 (7 bases). V was shortened by 5 bases and J by 4 bases, with 21 bases between the two germline ends. The CDR3 covers 16 residues. Germline lookup yields CDR1 SGHVS and CDR2 FNYEAQ. The CDR3, as DNA: TGTGCCAGCAGCCCAAGGGGGGGCTCTGACCCTTACGAGCAGTACTTC. This gives the protein CASSPRGGSDPYEQYF.

The V call is TRBV28, the J call TRBJ2-2, with D maybe TRBD2 (5 bases). From germline, CDR1 is MDHEN and CDR2 SYDVKM. V dropped 6 bases and J dropped 1 base, with 18 bases sitting between them. The CDR3 consists of 17 residues. CDR3 bases: TGTGCCAGCAGGAAAATAGCGAGGGAACTGAACACCGGGGAGCTGTTTTTT. This sequence encodes CASRKIARELNTGELFF.

The chain links TRBV7-2 to TRBJ2-2, with D possibly being TRBD1 (5 bases). The germline V gene encodes CDR1 SGHTA and CDR2 FQGNSA. CDR3 length: 13 residues. Trimming took off 6 bases at V and 3 bases at J, with 8 bases between the two ends. CDR3 DNA sequence: TGTGCCAGCAGACTGACAGACACCGGGGAGCTGTTTTTT. Translating gives CASRLTDTGELFF.

The chain couples TRBV19 to TRBJ1-5; D might be TRBD1 (5 bases). The V end lost 5 bases, the J end lost 9 bases, and 14 bases lay between the germline ends. This CDR3 has 13 amino acids. CDR1 is LNHDA and CDR2 is SQIVND in the germline V gene (reference sequence). Here the CDR3 reads CASSPSGAGPQHF. CDR3 bases: TGTGCCAGTAGTCCCAGCGGGGCAGGGCCCCAGCATTTT.

This chain uses TRBV6-6 with TRBJ1-2; TRBD1 matches at 10 bases. The CDR3 runs to 15 residues. Germline CDR1 is MNHNY and CDR2 is SVGAGI (reference sequence). J gave up 0 bases and V 7 bases, and 5 bases lay outside the gene matches. CDR3: CASTRQGATNYGYTF. The CDR3, as DNA: TGTGCCAGCACTCGACAGGGGGCCACTAACTATGGCTACACCTTC.

The chain carries TRBV27 and TRBJ2-7, with 9 bases that match TRBD2. This CDR3 spans 15 amino acids. The ends lost 4 bases at V and 4 bases at J; junction bases unmatched: 8. Germline assignment: CDR1 MNHEY and CDR2 SMNVEV (reference sequence). This CDR3 reads CASSSKGLATYEQYF. The CDR3 coding sequence is TGTGCCAGCAGTTCGAAAGGACTAGCGACATACGAGCAGTACTTC.

The DNA for the CDR3 is TGTGCCAGCAGTTTAATAGCTGCCGCCAGTCAGCCCCAGCATTTT. Residues: CASSLIAAASQPQHF. The chain combines TRBV27 with TRBJ1-5, with D unresolved. CDR1 and CDR2 (germline): MNHEY, SMNVEV (reference sequence). V was cut by 2 bases and J by 6 bases, with 14 bases left in between. This CDR3 comprises 15 residues.

As for this clone: This CDR3 is missing its conserved last phenylalanine or tryptophan, likely due to a read error. The DNA is left out, because the CDR3 cannot be placed on it with certainty; the CDR3 is given as TCRdb lists it. The chain is built from TRBV28 and TRBJ1-1. The CDR3 sequence runs 11 residues, both termini included. The V gene's germline CDR1 is MDHEN and CDR2 SYDVKM. The CDR3 reads CASSSLGEVRT.

Comments on this clone: This same CDR3 is encoded by further DNA sequences in the sample. The V gene is TRBV18, the J gene TRBJ2-7; 9 bases match TRBD2. The CDR3 totals 14 residues. CDR1 KGHSH and CDR2 LQKENI come from the germline V gene. Trimming removed 2 bases from V and 3 bases from J; junction bases left unmatched: 2. This CDR3 is CASSPGTSSYEQYF. The CDR3 region has the DNA TGTGCCAGCTCACCAGGGACTAGCAGCTACGAGCAGTACTTC.